Below, one TCR beta chain is given with its context. The data derive from a study of technical replicates of blood from several donors. Profiled with immunoSEQ multiplex PCR; TCRdb holds only in-frame clones, not every one. Of tens of thousands of clones detected, approximately 97% appear once; the ten largest clones hold approximately 0.2%. Per germline, CDR1 SGHAT and CDR2 FQNNGV. V was pared by 5 bases and J by 3 bases, with 16 bases between. CDR3 length: 15 residues. V usage is TRBV11-2 and J usage is TRBJ1-2, with D maybe TRBD1 (5 bases). The specimen sequenced was T cells isolated from PBMCs. The clonotype was recovered from a human donor in good health. Here the CDR3 reads CASSTLRADYYGYTF. The CDR3 nucleotides read TGTGCCAGCAGCACCCTCAGGGCAGATTACTATGGCTACACCTTC.